This entry lists 12 T cell receptor beta chains sequenced from one sample in a study of control samples from healthy donors and cancer patients (dated by TCRdb to between 2020 and 2021). Receptors were amplified or captured by the immunoSEQ multiplex PCR assay. The table comes from immuneACCESS by way of TCRdb, which keeps in-frame sequences with V and J called. Part of the clones is missing from these tables; in studies checked, under half for an unresolved V gene and the rest for unknown reasons. The sample table contains about 89,000 clones; only one count was recorded for more than 75% of them. Of the sample, approximately 2% is held by the ten largest clones. The sample taken for sequencing was blood. Every receptor here comes from a woman aged 40 to 50 in good health.

The chain combines TRBV4-1 with TRBJ1-6; 9 nucleotides agree with TRBD1. The CDR3 is 19 residues long. The germline V gene encodes CDR1 MGHRA and CDR2 YSYEKL. Trimming took 4 bases from V and 0 from J; bases not matched to a gene: 10. As DNA, the CDR3 is TGCGCCAGCAGCCGGACAGGGGAAAGCGTGCGCTCCTATAATTCACCCCTCCACTTT. Amino acids: CASSRTGESVRSYNSPLHF.

V usage is TRBV7-2 and J usage is TRBJ2-6; the D gene is possibly TRBD1 (5 bases). The CDR3 sequence is 17 residues long. Per the germline V gene, CDR1 is SGHTA and CDR2 is FQGNSA. The V end was cut by 5 bases, the J end by 0 bases, with 14 bases between. CDR3 sequence: CASSLTATDSGANVLTF. CDR3 sequence (DNA): TGTGCCAGCAGCCTAACCGCGACAGACTCTGGGGCCAACGTCCTGACTTTC.

V is TRBV10-3 and J is TRBJ2-2, with 8 positions matching TRBD1. The CDR3 loop spans 14 amino acids. V lost 6 bases and J lost 6; bases outside the gene matches: 6. The germline CDR1 and CDR2 sequences are ENHRY and SYGVKD. CDR3: CAIRPQGVAGELFF. For the CDR3, the DNA is TGTGCCATCAGGCCACAGGGGGTGGCCGGGGAGCTGTTTTTT.

This chain connects TRBV4-3 to TRBJ1-2; D gene ambiguous. The germline V and J ends were trimmed by 0 bases and 6 bases, with 17 bases remaining between them. Germline loops: CDR1 LGHNA, CDR2 YSLEER. CDR3 length: 16 amino acids. The CDR3 here is CASSQEGPGVGDGYTF. The CDR3 nucleotides read TGCGCCAGCAGCCAAGAAGGTCCCGGGGTCGGGGATGGCTACACCTTC.

The chain couples TRBV6-5 to TRBJ1-1, with TRBD1 as a possible D gene (6 bases). The V end lost 0 bases, the J end lost 4 bases, and 12 bases lay between the germline ends. Germline lookup yields CDR1 MNHEY and CDR2 SVGAGI. This CDR3 is built from 15 residues. The chain's CDR3 is CASSYSTRGGTEAFF. CDR3 coding DNA: TGTGCCAGCAGTTACTCAACCAGGGGTGGCACTGAAGCTTTCTTT.

The rearrangement links TRBV12-5 to TRBJ2-7; 9 positions match TRBD1. The germline V gene encodes CDR1 LGHNT and CDR2 FRNRAP. The J segment lost 9 bases and the V segment lost 3 bases, leaving 6 bases of the junction unmatched. The CDR3 is 13 residues long. The DNA for the CDR3 is TGTGCTAGTGGTTTAGGGGACAGGGAAGTGCAGTACTTC. This gives the protein CASGLGDREVQYF.

The J gene is TRBJ1-5, the V gene TRBV7-3; D uncertain. Germline CDR1 and CDR2: SGHTA and FQGTGA. This CDR3 is 15 amino acids long. V lost 5 bases to trimming and J lost 5 bases, with 16 bases between them. CDR3: CASSPWGGPDQPQHF. The CDR3, as DNA: TGTGCCAGCAGCCCTTGGGGTGGGCCCGATCAGCCCCAGCATTTT.

A note on this clone: Different DNA sequences within this sample yield the same CDR3. The chain recombines TRBV7-9 with TRBJ2-2; 13 positions match TRBD2. Trimming at V came to 6 bases and at J to 2 bases, leaving 6 bases not matched to a gene. The CDR3 is 17 amino acids. CDR1 is SEHNR and CDR2 is FQNEAQ in the germline V gene (reference sequence). The CDR3 region has the DNA TGTGCCAGCAGTCGGACTAGCGGGGGTCTTAACACCGGGGAGCTGTTTTTT. It yields the protein CASSRTSGGLNTGELFF.

This chain uses TRBV6-1 with TRBJ1-2; 8 bases agree with TRBD1. There are 14 residues in the CDR3. The junction had 1 base not matched to a gene; V was cut back by 2 bases and J by 2 bases. Per germline, CDR1 MNHNS and CDR2 SASEGT. For the CDR3, the DNA is TGTGCCAGCAGTGAACAGGGGGCAAACTATGGCTACACCTTC. Translating it yields CASSEQGANYGYTF.

This chain uses TRBV5-6 with TRBJ2-7; D is unclear. The V gene's germline CDR1 is SGHDT and CDR2 YYEEEE. V lost 1 base, J lost 2 bases, and 10 bases lay in between. This CDR3 spans 14 amino acids. The CDR3 DNA follows: TGTGCCAGCAGCTTGTCGTTCAGGACCTACGAGCAGTACTTC. As protein: CASSLSFRTYEQYF.

The chain is built from TRBV4-3 and TRBJ2-3; D is possibly TRBD1 or TRBD2 (5 bases each). V was shortened by 0 bases and J by 2 bases, with 15 bases between the two germline ends. The CDR3 has 17 residues. CDR1 is LGHNA, CDR2 YSLEER, per germline. CDR3 DNA: TGCGCCAGCAGCCAAGATTGGGGGACCACCAACACAGATACGCAGTATTTT. This sequence encodes CASSQDWGTTNTDTQYF.

This clone has a single count. This sequence joins TRBV7-2 and TRBJ2-5; no definite D call. This CDR3 is built from 14 residues. Trimming removed 1 base from V and 2 bases from J, with 8 bases in between. CDR1 SGHTA and CDR2 FQGNSA come from the germline V gene. CDR3 nucleotides: TGTGCCAGCAGCTTAGTGTCGAATCAAGAGACCCAGTACTTC. Protein product: CASSLVSNQETQYF.